This TCR beta chain was identified in a study of T cell responses to AZD1222 COVID-19 vaccine. On this clone itself: Its antigen remains unknown. Likely a read error: the CDR3 ends without its conserved phenylalanine or tryptophan.

This table comes from immunoSEQ multiplex PCR, and its TCRdb copy is limited to in-frame clones, with some not included. Counted here are some 95,000 clones, 88% occurring once; the ten biggest clones make up 9.5% to 13%. Study-level findings and limits: White British donors predominated, females outnumbered males, and clonal diversity was possibly underestimated.

The CDR3 totals 14 residues. The germline V gene has CDR1 SGHTA and CDR2 FQGNSA. The specimen comprised peripheral blood, sampled 28 days after the second AZD1222 dose. The rearrangement joins TRBV7-2 to TRBJ1-1, with D possibly matching TRBD1 (5 bases). The origin of this receptor is an adult who received the AZD1222 COVID-19 vaccine. CDR3 nucleotide sequence: TGTGCCAGCACCTTATTGGGACCCGGGCTCCAAGCTTTCCTT. Amino acids: CASTLLGPGLQAFL.